This is a list of T cell receptor beta chains from one sample in a study of OX40 agonist ivuxolimab in advanced cancers. Sequenced by immunoSEQ multiplex PCR; TCRdb stores in-frame clones only, minus some. Of about 54,000 clones listed, approximately 89% are singletons. The sequencing used CD4+ or CD8+ T cells sorted from blood, collected in a trial of the OX40 agonist ivuxolimab. These receptors originate from an adult with an advanced solid tumor such as melanoma, head and neck, liver or kidney cancer. Each CDR3 is given with its conserved first and last residue. D genes are given only for firm matches. Only part of the rows carry a size: once, few, many, or a class if the clone is expanded.

d_gene	v_gene	j_gene	abundance	CDR3nt	CDR3aa
-	TRBV9	TRBJ2-3	once	TGTGCCAGCAGCGTCTTAGGGAGTTGGGCAGATACGCAGTATTTT	CASSVLGSWADTQYF
TRBD2	TRBV18	TRBJ2-1	-	TGTGCCAGCTCACCTCAGCGGGGGGAATACAATGAGCAGTTCTTC	CASSPQRGEYNEQFF
-	TRBV5-1	TRBJ1-1	-	TGCGCCAGCAGCCCAGGGTCTGGCACTGAAGCTTTCTTT	CASSPGSGTEAFF
TRBD2	TRBV2	TRBJ2-3	-	TGTGCCAGCAGTGAGACTAGCGGGATCTTCACAGATACGCAGTATTTT	CASSETSGIFTDTQYF
TRBD1	TRBV6-1	TRBJ1-6	-	TGTGCCAGCACCCCGACAGGGGGGTATTCACCCCTCCACTTT	CASTPTGGYSPLHF
-	TRBV11-2	TRBJ1-3	-	TGTGCCAGCAGCTTAGCGGGTGGGGGCAGCTCTGGAAACACCATATATTTT	CASSLAGGGSSGNTIYF
-	TRBV14	TRBJ1-2	-	TGTGCCAGCAGCGCTCAACACAGAGTGCCCAACTATGGCTACACCTTC	CASSAQHRVPNYGYTF
-	TRBV5-4	TRBJ2-5	once	TGTGCCAGCAGCTTTGGGGTCGACTTTCAAGAGACCCAGTACTTC	CASSFGVDFQETQYF
-	TRBV7-9	TRBJ1-1	-	TGTGCCAGCAGCTTAGAGGGCAGGGTCTCTGAAGCTTTCTTT	CASSLEGRVSEAFF
-	TRBV6-6	TRBJ2-3	-	TGTGCCAGCAGTTACTGGGCAGGAACCACAGATACGCAGTATTTT	CASSYWAGTTDTQYF
TRBD1	TRBV28	TRBJ2-6	-	TGTGCCAGCAGTTCAACAGGGGCGTCTGGGGCCAACGTCCTGACTTTC	CASSSTGASGANVLTF
-	TRBV27	TRBJ2-7	few	TGTGCCAGCAGTTTAGACCCGTTCAGCCACGAGCAGTACTTC	CASSLDPFSHEQYF
TRBD2	TRBV13	TRBJ2-7	-	TGTGCCAGCAGCCGAGGTAGGGCTAGCGGGAGCTCCTACGAGCAGTACTTC	CASSRGRASGSSYEQYF
-	TRBV11-2	TRBJ2-5	-	TGTGCCAGCAGAAACCCCTTGGAGGGGCAGAGGGAGACCCAGTACTTC	CASRNPLEGQRETQYF
TRBD1	TRBV9	TRBJ1-2	-	TGTGCCAGCAGCGTGACAGGGTTGGATGGCTACACCTTC	CASSVTGLDGYTF
-	TRBV6-6	TRBJ1-1	-	TGTGCCAGCAGTCAGGACAGCCACACTGAAGCTTTCTTT	CASSQDSHTEAFF
-	TRBV28	TRBJ1-3	-	TGTGCCAGCAAGGACAGATCCTCTGGAAACACCATATATTTT	CASKDRSSGNTIYF
-	TRBV5-5	TRBJ2-7	-	TGTGCCAGCAGCTTTTGGCGGGGTCGGTACGAGCAGTACTTC	CASSFWRGRYEQYF
-	TRBV29-1	TRBJ2-1	-	TGCAGCGTTGCCCGGTACAATGAGCAGTTCTTC	CSVARYNEQFF
TRBD2	TRBV18	TRBJ2-7	-	TGTGCCAGCTCGCCGGGACTAGCGGGAGTCCAAGGCGAGCAGTACTTC	CASSPGLAGVQGEQYF
-	TRBV7-9	TRBJ2-7	-	TGTGCCAGCAGCTTATACAGTGACCCCTACGAGCAGTACTTC	CASSLYSDPYEQYF
-	TRBV11-2	TRBJ2-2	-	TGTGCCAGCAGCATCCCGGGGGGGGAGCTGTTTTTT	CASSIPGGELFF
-	TRBV5-1	TRBJ1-4	-	TGCGCCAGCAGATCGGGGGTCTCTAAGGAAAAACTGTTTTTT	CASRSGVSKEKLFF
-	TRBV5-5	TRBJ1-1	few	TGTGCCAGCAGCCACTCCCCCTCTTATAACACTGAAGCTTTCTTT	CASSHSPSYNTEAFF
TRBD1	TRBV6-1	TRBJ1-6	-	TGTGCCACCCGCCCAGGGGGTACTTCACCCCTCCACTTT	CATRPGGTSPLHF
TRBD1	TRBV5-5	TRBJ2-7	-	TGTGCCAGCAGCTTGGTCTCCGGGACAGGGGGTACCTACGAGCAGTACTTC	CASSLVSGTGGTYEQYF
-	TRBV5-1	TRBJ2-3	-	TGCGCCAGCAGCTTGCGGGGGTTAAGGGGAGATACGCAGTATTTT	CASSLRGLRGDTQYF
TRBD2	TRBV7-3	TRBJ2-7	-	TGTGCCAGCAGCCGGCTAGCGGGCTACGAGCAGTACTTC	CASSRLAGYEQYF
-	TRBV18	TRBJ2-3	-	TGTGCCAGCTCACCATTGGGACCGATGAACACAGATACGCAGTATTTT	CASSPLGPMNTDTQYF
-	TRBV27	TRBJ2-3	-	TGTGCCAGCAGTCAATGGACAGAAGCCGGCACAGATACGCAGTATTTT	CASSQWTEAGTDTQYF
-	TRBV18	TRBJ1-1	-	TGTGCCAGCTCACCACCTCTGGTAGGGGGAATTGAAGCTTTCTTT	CASSPPLVGGIEAFF
-	TRBV28	TRBJ2-2	few	TGTGCCAGCAGTTTATGGGAGTTGGGTGCGAACACCGGGGAGCTGTTTTTT	CASSLWELGANTGELFF
TRBD1	TRBV6-6	TRBJ2-7	-	TGTGCCAGCAGTTTCGGACAGGGGGGTGAGCAGTACTTC	CASSFGQGGEQYF
TRBD1	TRBV4-2	TRBJ2-2	-	TGTGCCAGCAGCGGGGGACAGATGAACACCGGGGAGCTGTTTTTT	CASSGGQMNTGELFF
TRBD1	TRBV6-4	TRBJ1-6	-	TGTGCCAGCAGGACAGGGGCTGATCATTCACCCCTCCACTTT	CASRTGADHSPLHF
-	TRBV19	TRBJ1-2	-	TGTGCCAGTAGTCGGCAGGGGTATGGCTACACCTTC	CASSRQGYGYTF
TRBD1	TRBV5-6	TRBJ1-2	-	TGTGCCAGCAGCTCTACAGGGGGCGCGAGGGGCTACACCTTC	CASSSTGGARGYTF
-	TRBV6-5	TRBJ2-5	-	TGTGCCAGCAGCACGGGAACTCTCAGTGGGACCCAGTACTTC	CASSTGTLSGTQYF
-	TRBV6-5	TRBJ1-6	-	TGTGCCAGCAGTTACACGGGTAACTCACCCCTCCACTTT	CASSYTGNSPLHF
-	TRBV5-6	TRBJ1-6	few	TGTGCCAGCAGCTTTAGCCAGGGAAGACTCACCCTCCACTTT	CASSFSQGRLTLHF
TRBD1	TRBV29-1	TRBJ1-1	-	TGCAGCGTTCCAGCCTGGGACAGGGGGCGCTTCTCTGAAGCTTTCTTT	CSVPAWDRGRFSEAFF
-	TRBV7-2	TRBJ2-7	-	TGTGCCAGCAGCAACCGGGACACCCTCATGAGGGTGGACTTC	CASSNRDTLMRVDF
-	TRBV7-9	TRBJ1-1	-	TGTGCCAGCAGCTTAAGGATAAGGGGCACTGAAGCTTTCTTT	CASSLRIRGTEAFF
-	TRBV6-6	TRBJ2-2	-	TGTGCCAGCAGTTACAACACCGGGGAGCTGTTTTTT	CASSYNTGELFF
-	TRBV11-2	TRBJ2-2	-	TGTGCCAGCAGCTTAGTTTTTCGGAACACCGGGGAGCTGTTTTTT	CASSLVFRNTGELFF
TRBD2	TRBV5-1	TRBJ2-3	-	TGCGCCAGCAAAGCCCTAGCGGGGGGTCCAGATACGCAGTATTTT	CASKALAGGPDTQYF
-	TRBV27	TRBJ2-1	-	TGTGCCAGCAGTTTCGGCAGAACCGGACTCCAGGTCGACAATGAGCAGTTCTTC	CASSFGRTGLQVDNEQFF
-	TRBV5-1	TRBJ1-4	-	TGCGCCAGCAGCCAAGAGGCGGGACGGAATGAAAAACTGTTTTTT	CASSQEAGRNEKLFF
TRBD2	TRBV18	TRBJ2-5	-	TGTGCCAGCTCACCACCGGCGGGGGGTCAAGAGACCCAGTACTTC	CASSPPAGGQETQYF
-	TRBV18	TRBJ1-6	-	TGTGCCAGCTCACCACCGGGAAGCGCGTACCGTAATTCACCCCTCCACTTT	CASSPPGSAYRNSPLHF
-	TRBV4-1	TRBJ2-3	few	TGCGCCAGCAGCCAAACAGGGTTTACAGATACGCAGTATTTT	CASSQTGFTDTQYF
-	TRBV10-3	TRBJ2-7	-	TGTGCCATCAGTGAGGGATCACACGAGCAGTACTTC	CAISEGSHEQYF
-	TRBV5-1	TRBJ2-7	-	TGCGCCAGCAGCCCTGACAGGGAGGTCTACGAGCAGTACTTC	CASSPDREVYEQYF